These 27 T cell receptor beta chains were sequenced from one sample in a study of TIL therapy for anti-PD-1-resistant metastatic lung cancer. Sequencing used immunoSEQ v3. Using immunoSEQ multiplex PCR, the repertoire was profiled, and TCRdb retains in-frame clones only, with some absent. The table lists just under 60,000 clones, 73% of them singletons. Noted time point: pre-treatment sample, taken before nivolumab and TIL therapy. This specimen was blood, taken at baseline. The receptor source for this set is a person aged 25 to 79 with non-small cell lung cancer.

The chain joins TRBV7-9 to TRBJ2-3; TRBD2 agrees at 11 bases. The CDR3 runs 16 residues. V dropped 3 bases and J dropped 4; count of bases not matched to a gene: 6. Germline CDR1 SEHNR, CDR2 FQNEAQ (reference sequence). CDR3 DNA: TGTGCCAGCAGCTTTAGACTAGCGGGAATGTCAGATACGCAGTATTTT. Amino acid sequence: CASSFRLAGMSDTQYF.

V gene TRBV29-1 combines with J gene TRBJ2-3; the D gene is possibly TRBD2 (5 bases). This CDR3 contains 13 residues. Trimming took 4 bases from V and 2 from J, leaving 10 bases between them. In germline, CDR1 is SQVTM, CDR2 ANQGSEA. Here the CDR3 reads CSVGGGSTDTQYF. The CDR3 DNA reads as TGCAGCGTTGGTGGAGGTTCCACAGATACGCAGTATTTT.

This chain connects TRBV28 to TRBJ1-2, with 7 positions matching TRBD1. The CDR3 spans 14 residues. CDR1 MDHEN and CDR2 SYDVKM come from the germline V gene. V lost 4 bases and J lost 5; bases outside the gene matches: 7. The CDR3 reads CASSYDRDGYGYTF. CDR3 DNA sequence: TGTGCCAGCAGTTACGACAGGGACGGGTATGGCTACACCTTC.

The chain carries TRBV6-1 and TRBJ2-3; D not resolved. The CDR3 covers 13 residues. The V and J ends lost 4 bases and 9 bases respectively, with 14 bases between them. The germline gives CDR1 MNHNS, CDR2 SASEGT. The CDR3 nucleotides are TGTGCCAGCAGTGGAGGAGCTCCTGGGACGCAGTATTTT. This encodes CASSGGAPGTQYF.

V gene TRBV5-6 combines with J gene TRBJ1-4; D is unclear. From germline, CDR1 is SGHDT and CDR2 YYEEEE. This CDR3 comprises 15 residues. The V gene lost 0 bases and the J gene lost 8 bases, with 14 bases spanning the gap. CDR3 nucleotide sequence: TGTGCCAGCAGCTTGGTCGGTGGTGGGTTGGAAAAACTGTTTTTT. It codes for CASSLVGGGLEKLFF.

The gene calls are TRBV7-9 and TRBJ1-1, with 7 bases lining up with TRBD1. The CDR3 spans 15 residues. V lost 5 bases to trimming and J lost 3 bases; unmatched junction nucleotides: 9. Germline V gives CDR1 SEHNR, CDR2 FQNEAQ (reference sequence). CDR3 nucleotide sequence: TGTGCCAGCAGCCTATCGGACAGGTTGGACACTGAAGCTTTCTTT. This codes for CASSLSDRLDTEAFF. Full variable domain (missing parts from reference TRBV7-9 and TRBJ1-1): DTGVSQNPRHKITKRGQNVTFRCDPISEHNRLYWYRQTLGQGPEFLTYFQNEAQLEKSRLLSDRFSAERPKGSFSTLEIQRTEQGDSAMYLCASSLSDRLDTEAFFGQGTRLTVV.

V and J are TRBV9 and TRBJ2-7; 16 positions agree with TRBD2. The CDR3 sequence is 15 residues long. Germline V lookup: CDR1 SGDLS, CDR2 YYNGEE. The V segment lost 3 bases and the J segment 5 bases; nucleotides outside the gene matches: 2. CDR3 bases: TGTGCCAGCAGCGCAGGGACTAGCGGGAGGGACGAGCAGTACTTC. Translation: CASSAGTSGRDEQYF.

This clone was detected once. The chain joins TRBV14 to TRBJ1-3, with D perhaps matching TRBD1 (5 bases). This CDR3 is built from 16 residues. Trimming cost V 1 base and J 4 bases, with 14 bases left between them. The V gene's germline CDR1 is SGHDN and CDR2 FVKESK. CDR3 amino acids: CASSQVGSRAGNTIYF. Written as DNA, the CDR3 is TGTGCCAGCAGCCAAGTGGGTTCCAGGGCCGGAAACACCATATATTTT.

The rearrangement uses TRBV28 and TRBJ1-2, with TRBD1 identical over 8 bases. V was pared by 5 bases and J by 7 bases, with 12 bases of the junction left unmatched. The CDR3 has 15 amino acids. CDR1 and CDR2 (germline): MDHEN, SYDVKM. CDR3 sequence: CASSTSGTGALGYTF. The DNA for the CDR3 is TGTGCCAGCAGTACCTCCGGGACAGGCGCCCTTGGCTACACCTTC.

This chain connects TRBV6-5 to TRBJ2-7; possible D gene TRBD1, 6 bases. With 0 bases removed from V and 11 bases from J, the gap between germline ends came to 11 bases. Looked up from germline, CDR1 is MNHEY and CDR2 is SVGAGI. The CDR3 has 12 amino acids. CDR3 sequence reads: CASSYSGTSEYF. CDR3 sequence (DNA): TGTGCCAGCAGTTACTCGGGGACATCGGAGTACTTC.

This chain joins TRBV7-2 and TRBJ2-7; a weak D match, TRBD2 (6 bases). Germline CDR1 SGHTA, CDR2 FQGNSA. Trimming took off 1 base at V and 12 bases at J, with 19 bases between the two ends. The CDR3 runs 14 residues. The CDR3 loop reads CASSLGGVAGPPYF. In DNA, the CDR3 is TGTGCCAGCAGCTTAGGGGGGGTGGCGGGGCCACCGTACTTC.

V and J are TRBV7-2 and TRBJ1-3; no clear D. The CDR3 is 13 residues long. Germline loops: CDR1 SGHTA, CDR2 FQGNSA. Trimming removed 6 bases from V and 0 bases from J, with 6 bases in between. CDR3 region: CASSTFSGNTIYF. CDR3 coding DNA: TGTGCCAGCAGTACGTTCTCTGGAAACACCATATATTTT.

This clone was counted once. The genes are TRBV7-2 and TRBJ1-2; no firm D call. The ends were cut back, 4 bases at V and 4 bases at J, with 13 bases in the middle. This CDR3 region has 14 residues. Looked up from germline, CDR1 is SGHTA and CDR2 is FQGNSA. The CDR3, as DNA: TGTGCCAGCAGCTATCCGGGCCCTTTCTATGGCTACACCTTC. It codes for CASSYPGPFYGYTF.

There are a few counts of this clone. The chain couples TRBV28 to TRBJ2-2; 12 nucleotides line up with TRBD2. Trimming at V came to 0 bases and at J to 6 bases, leaving 5 bases not matched to a gene. The CDR3 length is 17 residues. CDR1 and CDR2 from the germline V gene are MDHEN and SYDVKM. CDR3 amino acids: CASSLWVLAGGPGELFF. In DNA form, the CDR3 reads TGTGCCAGCAGTTTATGGGTCCTAGCGGGAGGGCCCGGGGAGCTGTTTTTT.

The chain has TRBV4-1 and TRBJ1-6, with D perhaps TRBD1 (6 bases). The germline V and J ends were trimmed by 0 bases and 9 bases, with 9 bases remaining between them. Germline loops: CDR1 MGHRA, CDR2 YSYEKL. The CDR3 is 14 residues long. DNA of the CDR3: TGCGCCAGCAGCCAAGATACAGGGATTTCACCCCTCCACTTT. It yields the protein CASSQDTGISPLHF.

The CDR3 coding sequence is TGCGCCAGCAGTACCAGTGGGGAGACCCAGTACTTC. Residues: CASSTSGETQYF. The V call is TRBV10-2, the J call TRBJ2-5; D unresolved. Germline CDR1 reads WSHSY; CDR2 reads SAAADI. V lost 5 bases to trimming and J lost 5 bases, with 9 bases between them. CDR3 length equals 12 residues.

This chain uses TRBV9 with TRBJ1-3; 8 positions agree with TRBD1. Germline CDR1 reads SGDLS; CDR2 reads YYNGEE. After removal of 4 bases from V and 3 bases from J, the junction contained 6 bases not matched to a gene. This CDR3 region has 15 residues. Here the CDR3 reads CASSQADRGGNTIYF. DNA for the CDR3: TGTGCCAGCAGCCAAGCTGACAGGGGTGGAAACACCATATATTTT. The variable domain in full, completed from reference TRBV9 and TRBJ1-3, reads DSGVTQTPKHLITATGQRVTLRCSPRSGDLSVYWYQQSLDQGLQFLIQYYNGEERAKGNILERFSAQQFPDLHSELNLSSLELGDSALYFCASSQADRGGNTIYFGEGSWLTVV.

This clone occurred once. V usage is TRBV15 and J usage is TRBJ2-1; possibly TRBD1 for D (7 bases). CDR3 size: 16 residues. CDR1 and CDR2 from the germline V gene are LNHNV and YYDKDF (reference sequence). V shed 1 base and J shed 5 bases, with 15 bases lying between them. This chain's CDR3 is CATSRGEDRPHNEQFF. CDR3 nucleotides: TGTGCCACCAGCAGAGGGGAGGACAGGCCTCACAATGAGCAGTTCTTC.

The chain couples TRBV14 to TRBJ1-1; D unclear. The CDR3 is 20 amino acids. The germline V gene encodes CDR1 SGHDN and CDR2 FVKESK. Between the trimmed V and J ends, which lost 2 bases and 1 base, there was a span of 26 bases. In DNA, the CDR3 is TGTGCCAGCAGCCAAAAGAGTACAATTTGGACCCCCCGAGCGAACACTGAAGCTTTCTTT. Its protein is CASSQKSTIWTPRANTEAFF.

This clone was counted a few times. The V and J genes are TRBV2 and TRBJ1-5; unclear D gene. Germline V CDR1 and CDR2: SNHLY, FYNNEI. The V gene lost 7 bases and the J gene lost 0 bases, with 7 bases spanning the gap. The CDR3 sequence is 13 residues long. The CDR3 DNA reads as TGTGCCAGCATGAAAGATAGCAATCAGCCCCAGCATTTT. Its protein is CASMKDSNQPQHF.

In this sample, this clone turned up a few times. The chain is built from TRBV30 and TRBJ1-5; no clear D gene. Germline V gives CDR1 GTSNPN, CDR2 SVGIG (reference sequence). CDR3 size: 12 residues. Trimming took off 0 bases at V and 8 bases at J, with 8 bases between the two ends. CDR3 bases: TGTGCCTGGAGTGTATCCCCGGAGCCCCAGCATTTT. Translated: CAWSVSPEPQHF.

This chain links TRBV7-3 with TRBJ2-1; 8 positions match TRBD1. Trimming at V came to 3 bases and at J to 4 bases, leaving 5 bases not matched to a gene. The germline gives CDR1 SGHTA, CDR2 FQGTGA. The CDR3 covers 15 residues. CDR3 nucleotides: TGTGCCAGCAGCTTTGGACAGGGAGAGTACAATGAGCAGTTCTTC. Protein product: CASSFGQGEYNEQFF.

This clone was seen more than once but under ten times. The chain couples TRBV9 to TRBJ1-1; 9 nucleotides agree with TRBD1. Trimming cost V 4 bases and J 11 bases; bases outside gene matches: 12. This CDR3 is built from 14 residues. Germline assignment: CDR1 SGDLS and CDR2 YYNGEE. The DNA for the CDR3 is TGTGCCAGCAGCCCCCATACAGGGGGCGATACGGCTTTCTTT. Residues: CASSPHTGGDTAFF.

This clone occurred a few times. V is TRBV18 and J is TRBJ1-1; D ambiguous. This CDR3 region has 12 residues. V was shortened by 0 bases and J by 5 bases, with 4 bases between the two germline ends. CDR1 KGHSH and CDR2 LQKENI come from the germline V gene. In DNA, the CDR3 is TGTGCCAGCTCACCACCGATTACTGAAGCTTTCTTT. Amino acid sequence: CASSPPITEAFF.

This sequence joins TRBV6-5 and TRBJ2-3; D possibly uses TRBD1 or TRBD2 (5 bases each). The CDR3 consists of 16 residues. V was shortened by 2 bases and J by 0 bases, with 12 bases between the two germline ends. Germline values: CDR1 MNHEY, CDR2 SVGAGI. In DNA form, the CDR3 reads TGTGCCAGCAGTTACCTTCCGGGACGGAGCACAGATACGCAGTATTTT. The encoded protein is CASSYLPGRSTDTQYF.

The chain has TRBV19 and TRBJ1-5, with 7 bases aligning to TRBD1. Trimming at V came to 7 bases and at J to 3 bases, leaving 6 bases not matched to a gene. From germline, CDR1 is LNHDA and CDR2 SQIVND (reference sequence). CDR3 length: 14 residues. The CDR3 region is CASTHRGDNQPQHF. DNA of the CDR3: TGTGCCAGTACCCACAGGGGTGACAATCAGCCCCAGCATTTT.

The chain joins TRBV19 to TRBJ1-5, with D unresolved. The germline V gene encodes CDR1 LNHDA and CDR2 SQIVND (reference sequence). This CDR3 is 14 amino acids long. The V end was cut by 5 bases, the J end by 2 bases, with 10 bases between. CDR3 loop: CASSGYSGNQPQHF. The CDR3 DNA reads as TGTGCCAGTAGTGGATACAGTGGCAATCAGCCCCAGCATTTT.